These T cell receptor beta chains were read from a single sample in a study of T cell clones after liver transplantation. The data were produced by immunoSEQ multiplex PCR, yet TCRdb's version contains in-frame clones alone and is incomplete. In the table there are some 120,000 clones, about nine tenths of which are singletons. The material was CD4+ T cells from blood, obtained 12 months after liver transplant. These receptors were taken from a human patient who received a liver transplant. Some T cells may originate from the graft donor. The CDR3 runs from the conserved cysteine through the conserved F or W. Each record gives: CDR3 protein, CDR3 DNA, V gene, D gene, J gene, clone size. D genes are given only for firm matches. For some rows the clone size is stated as once, few or many, or as a class when expanded; others skip it.

CDR3: CASRIPALGGLTEAFF
DNA: TGTGCCAGCAGAATACCCGCGTTGGGCGGTTTGACTGAAGCTTTCTTT
V: TRBV28
D: NA
J: TRBJ1-1
size: once

CDR3: CASSGDRGENQPQHF
DNA: TGTGCCAGCAGTGGGGACAGGGGCGAAAATCAGCCCCAGCATTTT
V: TRBV2
D: TRBD1
J: TRBJ1-5
size: NA

CDR3: CASSQDRFGLAGVEEQYF
DNA: TGTGCCAGCAGCCAAGATCGTTTCGGACTAGCGGGAGTTGAAGAGCAGTACTTC
V: TRBV4-2
D: TRBD2
J: TRBJ2-7
size: NA

CDR3: CASSRTGGAGTEAFF
DNA: TGTGCCAGTAGCCGAACAGGGGGCGCGGGCACTGAAGCTTTCTTT
V: TRBV19
D: TRBD1
J: TRBJ1-1
size: NA

CDR3: CASSRTATYEQYF
DNA: TGTGCCAGCAGCCGGACAGCTACCTACGAGCAGTACTTC
V: TRBV11-3
D: NA
J: TRBJ2-7
size: NA

CDR3: CASSQEGSGRTDTQYF
DNA: TGCGCCAGCAGCCAAGAGGGGTCAGGCCGCACAGATACGCAGTATTTT
V: TRBV4-3
D: NA
J: TRBJ2-3
size: NA

CDR3: CASSVNRRGEQYF
DNA: TGTGCCAGCAGCGTAAACAGGAGAGGAGAGCAGTACTTC
V: TRBV9
D: NA
J: TRBJ2-7
size: NA

CDR3: CASSFGRRRVTQYF
DNA: TGTGCCAGCAGCTTTGGTCGGCGACGTGTGACCCAGTACTTC
V: TRBV11-2
D: NA
J: TRBJ2-5
size: NA

CDR3: CASSVGAAGGVETQYF
DNA: TGTGCCAGCAGCGTAGGTGCTGCGGGAGGGGTGGAGACCCAGTACTTC
V: TRBV9
D: TRBD2
J: TRBJ2-5
size: NA

CDR3: CASSWRVSSDSGANVLTF
DNA: TGTGCCAGCAGCTGGAGGGTCTCGTCGGACTCTGGGGCCAACGTCCTGACTTTC
V: TRBV5-6
D: NA
J: TRBJ2-6
size: NA

CDR3: CASSLGGQGATEAFF
DNA: TGTGCCAGCAGCTTGGGTGGGCAGGGGGCCACTGAAGCTTTCTTT
V: TRBV5-7
D: TRBD1
J: TRBJ1-1
size: NA

CDR3: CASSSGGVNTGELFF
DNA: TGCGCCAGCAGCTCTGGGGGCGTGAACACCGGGGAGCTGTTTTTT
V: TRBV5-1
D: NA
J: TRBJ2-2
size: NA

CDR3: CASSLGGQRRTEAFF
DNA: TGTGCCAGCAGCTTGGGGGGACAGAGAAGGACTGAAGCTTTCTTT
V: TRBV5-4
D: TRBD1
J: TRBJ1-1
size: NA

CDR3: CSGYVGLKTQYF
DNA: TGCAGCGGCTATGTAGGACTTAAGACCCAGTACTTC
V: TRBV29-1
D: NA
J: TRBJ2-5
size: once

CDR3: CASSIVKSPGLKEQYF
DNA: TGTGCCAGTAGTATAGTGAAGTCTCCCGGGTTAAAGGAGCAGTACTTC
V: TRBV19
D: NA
J: TRBJ2-7
size: NA

CDR3: CASTLQGTSTDTQYF
DNA: TGTGCCAGTACCTTACAGGGGACAAGCACAGATACGCAGTATTTT
V: TRBV19
D: TRBD1
J: TRBJ2-3
size: once

CDR3: CAWKSNTEAFF
DNA: TGTGCCTGGAAGAGTAACACTGAAGCTTTCTTT
V: TRBV30
D: NA
J: TRBJ1-1
size: once

CDR3: CASSPYGGVYEQYF
DNA: TGTGCCAGCTCACCCTATGGGGGGGTTTACGAGCAGTACTTC
V: TRBV18
D: TRBD2
J: TRBJ2-7
size: NA

CDR3: CASSREVVYEQYF
DNA: TGTGCCAGCAGCAGGGAAGTCGTCTACGAGCAGTACTTC
V: TRBV6-1
D: NA
J: TRBJ2-7
size: NA

CDR3: CASRRAGVMTGELFF
DNA: TGTGCCAGCAGAAGAGCGGGAGTCATGACCGGGGAGCTGTTTTTT
V: TRBV7-2
D: TRBD2
J: TRBJ2-2
size: NA

CDR3: CASSEASGNTIYF
DNA: TGTGCCAGTAGTGAGGCCTCTGGAAACACCATATATTTT
V: TRBV19
D: NA
J: TRBJ1-3
size: NA

CDR3: CATDSGGATNEKLFF
DNA: TGTGCCACCGACTCAGGGGGTGCAACTAATGAAAAACTGTTTTTT
V: TRBV28
D: TRBD1
J: TRBJ1-4
size: NA

CDR3: CASRGTGSNQPQHF
DNA: TGTGCCAGCAGGGGGACGGGTAGCAATCAGCCCCAGCATTTT
V: TRBV6-5
D: NA
J: TRBJ1-5
size: NA

CDR3: CASSLGETQYF
DNA: TGTGCCAGCAGTTTAGGGGAGACCCAGTACTTC
V: TRBV27
D: NA
J: TRBJ2-5
size: NA